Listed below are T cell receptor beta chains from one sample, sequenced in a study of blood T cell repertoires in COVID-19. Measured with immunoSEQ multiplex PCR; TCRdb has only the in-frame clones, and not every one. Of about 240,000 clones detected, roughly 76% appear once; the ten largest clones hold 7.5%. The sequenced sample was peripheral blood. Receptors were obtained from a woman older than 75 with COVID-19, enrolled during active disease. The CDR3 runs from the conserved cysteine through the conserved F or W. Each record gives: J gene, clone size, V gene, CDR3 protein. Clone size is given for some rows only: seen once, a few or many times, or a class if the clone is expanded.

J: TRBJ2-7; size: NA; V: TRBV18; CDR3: CASSPALTNYEQYF
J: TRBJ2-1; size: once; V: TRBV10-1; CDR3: CASSAGGQGSRRTGVEQFF
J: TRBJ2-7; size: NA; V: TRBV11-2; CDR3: CASSLAAMGGYEQYF
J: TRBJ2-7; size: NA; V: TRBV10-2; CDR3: CASSASGTSSYEQYF
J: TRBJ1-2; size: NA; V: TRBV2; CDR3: CASSPLAGQGRYTF
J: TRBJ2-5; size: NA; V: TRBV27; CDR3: CASSLVYQETQYF
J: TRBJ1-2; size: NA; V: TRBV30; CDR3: CAWSTTQGYTF
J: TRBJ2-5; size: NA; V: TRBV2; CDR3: CASSEARRGRETQYF
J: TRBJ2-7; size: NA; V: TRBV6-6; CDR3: CASTPGLAVQYF
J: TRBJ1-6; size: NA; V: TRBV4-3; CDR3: CASSHLQGNSPLHF
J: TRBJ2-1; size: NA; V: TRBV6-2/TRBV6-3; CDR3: CASSLSSYNEQFF
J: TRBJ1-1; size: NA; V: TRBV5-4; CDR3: CASSSDRKGTEAFF
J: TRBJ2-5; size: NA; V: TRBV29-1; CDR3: CSGTEETQYF
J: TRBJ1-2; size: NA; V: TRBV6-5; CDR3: CASNQGARRDGYTF
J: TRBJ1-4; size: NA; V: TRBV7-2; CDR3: CASSPRGEKLFF
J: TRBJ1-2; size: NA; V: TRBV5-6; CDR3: CASSLRGQARGYTF
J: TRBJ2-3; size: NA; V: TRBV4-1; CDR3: CASSHSVTGGTDTQYF
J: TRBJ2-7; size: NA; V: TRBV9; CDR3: CASSVEGQASYEQYF
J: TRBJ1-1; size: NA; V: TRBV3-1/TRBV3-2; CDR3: CASSQGGGNTEAFF